These 32 T cell receptor beta chains originate from one sample sequenced in a study of OX40 agonist ivuxolimab in advanced cancers. The table came from immunoSEQ multiplex PCR; TCRdb's copy has only in-frame clones and leaves some out. The sample has fewer than 25,000 clones; approximately 81% are singletons. Sequenced material: CD4+ or CD8+ T cells sorted from blood, taken in a trial of the OX40 agonist ivuxolimab. Every receptor here comes from an adult with an advanced solid tumor such as melanoma, head and neck, liver or kidney cancer.

The chain couples TRBV27 to TRBJ2-5; 9 bases align to TRBD2. The germline V gene encodes CDR1 MNHEY and CDR2 SMNVEV (reference sequence). This CDR3 region has 16 residues. Trimming removed 4 bases from V and 2 bases from J; junction bases left unmatched: 8. Written as DNA, the CDR3 is TGTGCCAGCAGTTCCCTGCTAGCGGGGTATCAAGAGACCCAGTACTTC. Translation gives CASSSLLAGYQETQYF.

The rearrangement links TRBV19 to TRBJ1-6, with D perhaps matching TRBD1 (5 bases). Germline CDR1 reads LNHDA; CDR2 reads SQIVND (reference sequence). Trimming removed 1 base from V and 0 bases from J, with 10 bases in between. The CDR3 has 17 amino acids. The CDR3 coding sequence is TGTGCCAGTAGTATAGGCGGACAACCCTCCTATAATTCACCCCTCCACTTT. It encodes CASSIGGQPSYNSPLHF.

The chain couples TRBV7-9 to TRBJ2-1; D is unclear. The germline V and J ends were trimmed by 3 bases and 5 bases, with 17 bases remaining between them. Germline lookup yields CDR1 SEHNR and CDR2 FQNEAQ (reference sequence). The CDR3 has 16 residues. CDR3 nucleotide sequence: TGTGCCAGCAGCTTCGTCGACTTCAACAGCGACAATGAGCAGTTCTTC. This sequence encodes CASSFVDFNSDNEQFF.

This clone appeared once. The V call is TRBV28, the J call TRBJ1-1; D remains unclear. The CDR3 runs 14 residues. Trimming stripped 1 base from V and 1 base from J, with 7 bases between. CDR1 and CDR2 (germline): MDHEN, SYDVKM. The CDR3 nucleotides are TGTGCCAGCAGTTTATCCCCACAGAACACTGAAGCTTTCTTT. Protein: CASSLSPQNTEAFF.

This clone showed up just a few times. The rearrangement links TRBV15 to TRBJ2-1; D could derive from TRBD1 or TRBD2 (8 bases each). Germline lookup yields CDR1 LNHNV and CDR2 YYDKDF (reference sequence). This CDR3 has 15 residues. Trimming removed 5 bases from V and 4 bases from J, with 15 bases in between. The CDR3 here is CATSQGASGYNEQFF. DNA for the CDR3: TGTGCCACCAGCCAGGGGGCTAGCGGGTACAATGAGCAGTTCTTC.

The rearrangement uses TRBV7-6 and TRBJ1-2, with 7 bases aligning to TRBD1. V gave up 4 bases and J gave up 5 bases; unmatched junction bases: 7. This CDR3 region has 14 residues. Germline-derived CDR1 and CDR2 are SGHVS and FNYEAQ. CDR3 coding DNA: TGTGCCAGCAGCTCACGGGACAGTGTATATGGCTACACCTTC. Amino acid sequence: CASSSRDSVYGYTF.

The rearrangement links TRBV7-9 to TRBJ1-5, with TRBD1 matching 7 bases. J gave up 7 bases and V 4 bases, and 4 bases lay outside the gene matches. The CDR3 loop spans 13 amino acids. Germline V gene sequence: CDR1 SEHNR, CDR2 FQNEAQ (reference sequence). The CDR3 reads CASSSTGVQPQHF. CDR3 DNA: TGTGCCAGCAGCTCAACAGGGGTCCAGCCCCAGCATTTT.

The rearrangement links TRBV4-2 to TRBJ1-3, with D unresolved. Germline assignment: CDR1 LGHNA and CDR2 YNFKEQ. CDR3 length: 13 amino acids. V was trimmed by 4 bases and J by 4 bases, leaving 8 bases between them. Here the CDR3 DNA reads TGTGCCAGCAGCCCCCAAGTGGGAAACACCATATATTTT. Translating it yields CASSPQVGNTIYF.

In its sample, this clone ranks as medium-sized. This chain connects TRBV15 to TRBJ2-6; 7 positions match TRBD2. The CDR3 extends over 16 amino acids. CDR1 is LNHNV, CDR2 YYDKDF, per germline (reference sequence). Losses at the gene ends were 0 bases for V and 4 bases for J; bases not matched to a gene: 3. The CDR3 DNA is TGTGCCACCAGCAGAGATCAAGCGGGAGGGGCCAACGTCCTGACTTTC. Amino acid sequence: CATSRDQAGGANVLTF.

CDR3 nucleotide sequence: TGTGCCAGCAGCGGAGGGAGGGACAGTCTATCCTACGAGCAGTACTTC. Its translation is CASSGGRDSLSYEQYF. The rearrangement joins TRBV7-9 to TRBJ2-7; either TRBD1 or TRBD2 may fit D (7 bases each). CDR1 is SEHNR, CDR2 FQNEAQ, per germline (reference sequence). V lost 5 bases and J 1 base, leaving 18 bases between the germline ends. The CDR3 runs to 16 residues.

The V call is TRBV9, the J call TRBJ2-4; 9 nucleotides match TRBD2. J was trimmed by 3 bases and V by 3 bases; bases with no gene match: 1. Germline V lookup: CDR1 SGDLS, CDR2 YYNGEE. The CDR3 covers 14 residues. CDR3 protein: CASSGREGKNIQYF. CDR3 coding DNA: TGTGCCAGCAGCGGGCGGGAGGGCAAAAACATTCAGTACTTC.

With regard to this clone: An end of the junction differs from the germline gene, which may be a read error. In DNA form, the CDR3 reads TGTGCCACCAGCATCGACAGGGACGCCTACAATGGGCAGTTCTTC. Protein sequence: CATSIDRDAYNGQFF. V and J are TRBV15 and TRBJ2-1; 7 bases line up with TRBD1. Germline lookup yields CDR1 LNHNV and CDR2 YYDKDF (reference sequence). This CDR3 contains 15 residues.

This chain uses TRBV4-1 with TRBJ2-1, with a weak D call TRBD2 (5 bases). Deletions cut 1 base from V and 4 bases from J, with 8 bases between. The CDR3 length is 14 residues. Germline V lookup: CDR1 MGHRA, CDR2 YSYEKL. The CDR3 bases are TGCGCCAGCAGCCAAGGAGGCGGGTACAATGAGCAGTTCTTC. Translated, it gives CASSQGGGYNEQFF.

This sequence joins TRBV9 and TRBJ2-6; D is unclear. Germline loops: CDR1 SGDLS, CDR2 YYNGEE. The CDR3 runs 15 residues. The ends were cut back, 0 bases at V and 0 bases at J, with 4 bases in the middle. For the CDR3, the DNA is TGTGCCAGCAGCGTAGGGGGCTCTGGGGCCAACGTCCTGACTTTC. Its protein product is CASSVGGSGANVLTF.

The chain employs TRBV9 and TRBJ2-1; no clear D. This CDR3 has 12 residues. In germline, CDR1 is SGDLS, CDR2 YYNGEE. Trimming took off 0 bases at V and 9 bases at J, with 7 bases between the two ends. The CDR3 here is CASSVGGSEQFF. DNA of the CDR3: TGTGCCAGCAGCGTAGGGGGAAGTGAGCAGTTCTTC.

CDR3 coding DNA: TGTGCCAGCAGCCCGGGGAGGGAGGAGAAAGAGACCCAGTACTTC. Translated: CASSPGREEKETQYF. This rearrangement joins TRBV6-5 to TRBJ2-5; 7 bases are a match to TRBD2. Looked up from germline, CDR1 is MNHEY and CDR2 is SVGAGI. The CDR3 length is 15 residues. Losses at the gene ends were 6 bases for V and 3 bases for J; bases not matched to a gene: 10.

This clone was counted between two and nine times. This rearrangement joins TRBV29-1 to TRBJ2-3; D uncertain. This CDR3 is 14 amino acids long. Germline V gene lookup returns CDR1 SQVTM and CDR2 ANQGSEA. The germline V and J ends were trimmed by 3 bases and 0 bases, with 10 bases remaining between them. CDR3 bases: TGCAGCGTTGATTTGGCGGTTAGCACAGATACGCAGTATTTT. This sequence encodes CSVDLAVSTDTQYF.

In its sample, this clone was seen a few times. This chain links TRBV7-6 with TRBJ1-1; the D is unclear. The germline V gene encodes CDR1 SGHVS and CDR2 FNYEAQ. V was shortened by 2 bases and J by 0 bases, with 4 bases between the two germline ends. This CDR3 has 13 amino acids. CDR3 sequence (DNA): TGTGCCAGCAGCTTATCTGTGAACACTGAAGCTTTCTTT. Protein product: CASSLSVNTEAFF.

The rearrangement joins TRBV13 to TRBJ1-4; 8 bases agree with TRBD1. V dropped 4 bases and J dropped 0; count of bases not matched to a gene: 13. Germline values: CDR1 PRHDT, CDR2 FYEKMQ (reference sequence). The CDR3 runs to 19 residues. The CDR3 DNA sequence: TGTGCCAGCAGCTGGGCAGGACAGGGCGGTGGGGCAACTAATGAAAAACTGTTTTTT. This gives the protein CASSWAGQGGGATNEKLFF.

This clone showed up just a few times. V usage is TRBV30 and J usage is TRBJ2-7; 9 bases agree with TRBD1. Germline V lookup: CDR1 GTSNPN, CDR2 SVGIG (reference sequence). Germline trimming cut 5 bases from V and 6 bases from J; bases unmatched to any gene: 5. This CDR3 spans 12 amino acids. CDR3: CAWGGDRAEQYF. The CDR3 DNA is TGTGCCTGGGGGGGGGACAGGGCCGAGCAGTACTTC.

The J gene is TRBJ2-6, the V gene TRBV9; D ambiguous. The germline CDR1 and CDR2 sequences are SGDLS and YYNGEE. CDR3 length: 16 amino acids. Trimming cost V 1 base and J 1 base, with 9 bases left between them. In DNA, the CDR3 is TGTGCCAGCAGCGTACCACTAAATTCTGGGGCCAACGTCCTGACTTTC. Translated: CASSVPLNSGANVLTF.

The gene calls are TRBV6-9 and TRBJ1-1; 11 bases are a match to TRBD1. CDR3 length equals 16 residues. Germline values: CDR1 MNHGY, CDR2 SVAAGI. V was pared by 4 bases and J by 2 bases, with 6 bases of the junction left unmatched. The CDR3 loop is CASSLQDRGQNTEAFF. CDR3 DNA sequence: TGTGCCAGCAGTTTACAGGACAGGGGGCAAAACACTGAAGCTTTCTTT.

The V gene is TRBV25-1, the J gene TRBJ1-1, with 9 bases that match TRBD1. The CDR3 covers 14 residues. J gave up 1 base and V 3 bases, and 0 bases lay outside the gene matches. Germline CDR1 MGHDK, CDR2 SYGVNS. The CDR3 loop reads CASSEDRGNTEAFF. The CDR3 DNA sequence: TGTGCCAGCAGTGAGGACAGGGGGAACACTGAAGCTTTCTTT.

V gene TRBV9 combines with J gene TRBJ1-3; D remains ambiguous. V was shortened by 3 bases and J by 0 bases, with 7 bases between the two germline ends. The CDR3 contains 14 residues. CDR1 and CDR2 (germline): SGDLS, YYNGEE. CDR3 region: CASSGRVSGNTIYF. The CDR3 bases are TGTGCCAGCAGCGGACGTGTCTCTGGAAACACCATATATTTT.

This clone occurred once. This chain joins TRBV9 and TRBJ2-7; no clear D. Germline CDR1 SGDLS, CDR2 YYNGEE. The CDR3 is made up of 13 amino acids. Trimming took off 0 bases at V and 2 bases at J, with 6 bases between the two ends. The CDR3 region has the DNA TGTGCCAGCAGCGTAGGGGCCACCTACGAGCAGTACTTC. Amino acid sequence: CASSVGATYEQYF.

This rearrangement joins TRBV10-2 to TRBJ1-2; no firm D call. The CDR3 loop spans 15 amino acids. V was shortened by 2 bases and J by 3 bases, with 13 bases between the two germline ends. In germline, CDR1 is WSHSY, CDR2 SAAADI. CDR3 amino acids: CASSEARFVDYGYTF. The CDR3 coding sequence is TGCGCCAGCAGTGAGGCAAGATTCGTTGACTATGGCTACACCTTC.

The CDR3 DNA follows: TGTGCCAGTAGTTATGAGGGGGCGGTTAGCACAGATACGCAGTATTTT. Translated: CASSYEGAVSTDTQYF. The chain joins TRBV19 to TRBJ2-3; TRBD1 matches 7 bases. Trimming at V came to 5 bases and at J to 0 bases, leaving 8 bases not matched to a gene. The CDR3 extends over 16 amino acids. Germline V lookup: CDR1 LNHDA, CDR2 SQIVND (reference sequence). Full variable domain (outside the CDR3, taken from reference TRBV19 and TRBJ2-3): DGGITQSPKYLFRKEGQNVTLSCEQNLNHDAMYWYRQDPGQGLRLIYYSQIVNDFQKGDIAEGYSVSREKKESFPLTVTSAQKNPTAFYLCASSYEGAVSTDTQYFGPGTRLTVL.

The chain joins TRBV7-6 to TRBJ1-4; TRBD1 is a possible D gene (6 bases). The length of the CDR3 is 15 residues. Per germline, CDR1 SGHVS and CDR2 FNYEAQ. Trimming stripped 5 bases from V and 4 bases from J, with 14 bases between. In DNA form, the CDR3 reads TGTGCCAGCAGCATAGTCAGGGGTATTAATGAAAAACTGTTTTTT. It encodes CASSIVRGINEKLFF.

The chain carries TRBV4-1 and TRBJ1-5; weak D call: TRBD1 (6 bases). This CDR3 is built from 15 residues. CDR1 and CDR2 (germline): MGHRA, YSYEKL. V gave up 0 bases and J gave up 4 bases, with 10 bases separating them. In nucleotides, the CDR3 is TGCGCCAGCAGCCAAGATCCGGGGACAAATCAGCCCCAGCATTTT. Translating gives CASSQDPGTNQPQHF.

The V gene is TRBV15, the J gene TRBJ1-2; 9 nucleotides align to TRBD1. Germline values: CDR1 LNHNV, CDR2 YYDKDF (reference sequence). The CDR3 has 16 amino acids. J gave up 12 bases and V 1 base, and 15 bases lay outside the gene matches. The CDR3 loop is CATSRAPTGTGNLHTF. DNA of the CDR3: TGTGCCACCAGCAGAGCTCCCACCGGGACAGGGAACCTCCACACCTTC. Variable domain in full (rest from reference TRBV15 and TRBJ1-2): DAMVIQNPRYQVTQFGKPVTLSCSQTLNHNVMYWYQQKSSQAPKLLFHYYDKDFNNEADTPDNFQSRRPNTSFCFLDIRSPGLGDTAMYLCATSRAPTGTGNLHTFGSGTRLTVV.

The chain combines TRBV30 with TRBJ2-3, with D perhaps matching TRBD2 (7 bases). This CDR3 contains 15 residues. The ends were cut back, 8 bases at V and 0 bases at J, with 18 bases in the middle. Germline values: CDR1 GTSNPN, CDR2 SVGIG (reference sequence). The CDR3 spells CARNGGGGSTDTQYF. The CDR3 DNA follows: TGTGCCCGGAATGGGGGGGGCGGGAGCACAGATACGCAGTATTTT.

The chain uses TRBV19 and TRBJ2-3; 11 bases align to TRBD2. Germline V gives CDR1 LNHDA, CDR2 SQIVND (reference sequence). The CDR3 loop spans 15 amino acids. Unmatched junction bases numbered 6, after V lost 7 bases and J lost 3 bases. The CDR3: CASTSGGLMTDTQYF. The CDR3 DNA reads as TGTGCCAGTACTAGCGGGGGGCTGATGACAGATACGCAGTATTTT. Using reference TRBV19 and TRBJ2-3 for the parts outside the CDR3, the full variable domain is DGGITQSPKYLFRKEGQNVTLSCEQNLNHDAMYWYRQDPGQGLRLIYYSQIVNDFQKGDIAEGYSVSREKKESFPLTVTSAQKNPTAFYLCASTSGGLMTDTQYFGPGTRLTVL.